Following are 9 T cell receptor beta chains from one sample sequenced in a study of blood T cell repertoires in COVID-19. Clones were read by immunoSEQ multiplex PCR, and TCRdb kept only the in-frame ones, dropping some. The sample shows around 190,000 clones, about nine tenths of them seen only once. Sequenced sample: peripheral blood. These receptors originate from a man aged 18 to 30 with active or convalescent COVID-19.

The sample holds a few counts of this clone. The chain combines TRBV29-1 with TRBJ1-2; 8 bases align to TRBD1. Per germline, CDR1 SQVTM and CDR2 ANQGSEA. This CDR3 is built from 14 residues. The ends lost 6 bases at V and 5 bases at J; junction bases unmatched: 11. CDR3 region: CSVRTPQGGYGYTF. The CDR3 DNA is TGCAGCGTCCGTACTCCACAGGGGGGTTATGGCTACACCTTC. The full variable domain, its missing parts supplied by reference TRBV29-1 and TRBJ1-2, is SAVISQKPSRDICQRGTSLTIQCQVDSQVTMMFWYRQQPGQSLTLIATANQGSEATYESGFVIDKFPISRPNLTFSTLTVSNMSPEDSSIYLCSVRTPQGGYGYTFGSGTRLTVV.

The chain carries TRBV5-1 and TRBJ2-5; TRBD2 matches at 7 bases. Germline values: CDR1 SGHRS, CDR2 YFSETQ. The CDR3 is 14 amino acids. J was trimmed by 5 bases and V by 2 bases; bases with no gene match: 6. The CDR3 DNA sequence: TGCGCCAGCAGCTTCGCGGGGGAGGGGGAGACCCAGTACTTC. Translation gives CASSFAGEGETQYF.

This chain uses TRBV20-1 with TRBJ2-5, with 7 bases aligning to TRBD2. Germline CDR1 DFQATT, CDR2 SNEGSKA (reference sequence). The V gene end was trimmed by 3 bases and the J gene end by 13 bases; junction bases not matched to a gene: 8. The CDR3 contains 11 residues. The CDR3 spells CSARSRRESYF. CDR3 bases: TGCAGTGCTAGGTCTAGGCGGGAGTCGTACTTC.

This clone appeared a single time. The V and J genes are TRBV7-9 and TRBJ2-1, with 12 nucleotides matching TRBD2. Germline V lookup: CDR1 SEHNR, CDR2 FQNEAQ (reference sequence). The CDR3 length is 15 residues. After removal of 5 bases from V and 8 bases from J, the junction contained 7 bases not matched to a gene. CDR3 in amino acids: CASSDGLAGYYEQFF. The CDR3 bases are TGTGCCAGCAGCGACGGACTAGCGGGGTATTATGAGCAGTTCTTC.

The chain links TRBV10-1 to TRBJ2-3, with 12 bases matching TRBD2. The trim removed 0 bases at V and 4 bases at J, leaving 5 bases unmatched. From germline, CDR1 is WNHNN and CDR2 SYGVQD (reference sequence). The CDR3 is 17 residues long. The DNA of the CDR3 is TGCGCCAGCAGTGAGTCGAGTTCTAGCGGGGGGGCAGATACGCAGTATTTT. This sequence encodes CASSESSSSGGADTQYF.

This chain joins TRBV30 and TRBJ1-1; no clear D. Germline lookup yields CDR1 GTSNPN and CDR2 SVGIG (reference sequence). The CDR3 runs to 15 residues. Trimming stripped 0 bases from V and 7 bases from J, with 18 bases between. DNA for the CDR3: TGTGCCTGGAGTGTACTCGGACGGAGGAACGGTGAAGCTTTCTTT. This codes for CAWSVLGRRNGEAFF.

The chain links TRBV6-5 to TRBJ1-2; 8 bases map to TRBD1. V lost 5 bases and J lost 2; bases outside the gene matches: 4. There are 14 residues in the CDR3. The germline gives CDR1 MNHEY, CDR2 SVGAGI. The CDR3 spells CASSMGQANYGYTF. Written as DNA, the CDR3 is TGTGCCAGCAGTATGGGACAGGCCAACTATGGCTACACCTTC.

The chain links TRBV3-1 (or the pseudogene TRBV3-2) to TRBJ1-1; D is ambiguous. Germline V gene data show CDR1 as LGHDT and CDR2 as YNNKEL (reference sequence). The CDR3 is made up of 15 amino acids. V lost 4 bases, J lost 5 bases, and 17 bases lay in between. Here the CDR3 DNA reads TGTGCCAGCAGCCCCAAACGGGGTTTCTGGACTGAAGCTTTCTTT. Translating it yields CASSPKRGFWTEAFF.

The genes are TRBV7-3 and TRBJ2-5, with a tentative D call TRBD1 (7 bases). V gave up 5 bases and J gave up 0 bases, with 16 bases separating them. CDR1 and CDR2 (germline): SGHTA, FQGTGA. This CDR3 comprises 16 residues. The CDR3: CASSPGGYGYQETQYF. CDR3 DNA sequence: TGTGCCAGCAGCCCAGGGGGGTACGGGTACCAAGAGACCCAGTACTTC.